This T cell receptor beta chain originates from a study of human T cells and chemical hapten exposure. The time point denotes: healthy volunteer bleed at 2 weeks. Unfractionated whole blood yielded the extracted total RNA. This clonotype was counted between two and nine times. Trimming cost V 0 bases and J 2 bases, with 9 bases left between them. The CDR3 runs to 15 residues. Germline assignment: CDR1 SGHDT and CDR2 YYEEEE. TCRdb called the RACE reads again in MiXCR, with one record for every CDR3 protein. The sample records 100,000 to 150,000 distinct CDR3 sequences, about 9.4% being singletons. This sequence originates from a male donor in good health. Some clones in this sample may be carry-over from other donors' samples. Sequencing input: whole blood. V and J are TRBV5-6 and TRBJ2-4; D remains ambiguous. The CDR3: CASSLVGLTKNIQYF. CDR3 in DNA: TGTGCCAGCAGCTTGGTGGGTTTGACCAAAAACATTCAGTACTTC.